This paragraph covers one T cell receptor (beta chain) sequence. TCRdb's table, derived via immunoSEQ multiplex PCR, lists solely in-frame clones and lacks some. The table lists some 76,000 clones, roughly 95% of them singletons, with under 2% in the top ten. This record comes from a study of T cell clonotyping in hematopoietic cell transplantation. Study summary: Recipients' pretransplant samples followed cytoreduction.

Time point: recipient sample about 28 days before transplant, after cytoreduction. This CDR3 spans 13 amino acids. The V gene lost 3 bases and the J gene lost 5 bases, with 10 bases spanning the gap. CDR1 and CDR2 from the germline V gene are MRHNA and SNTAGT. The TCR comes from a woman in her fifties or sixties with acute myeloid leukemia. Some clones in this sample may be carry-over from other donors' samples. The chain combines TRBV6-4 with TRBJ1-1; no definite D call. Sequencing used peripheral blood mononuclear cells, obtained before stem cell transplant. The CDR3 reads CASSEERATEAFF. CDR3 nucleotide sequence: TGTGCCAGCAGTGAGGAGAGAGCAACTGAAGCTTTCTTT.